These T cell receptor beta chains were read from a single sample in a study of shared clonotypes between healthy human individuals. TCRdb's table, derived via immunoSEQ multiplex PCR, lists solely in-frame clones and lacks some. The sample records roughly 2,500,000 clones, over 85% being singletons. The material sequenced was naive CD4+ T cells from PBMCs. Receptor source: a man aged 18 to 29 in good health. Some clones in this sample may be carry-over from other donors' samples. Both conserved end residues are part of each CDR3. Fields, in order: D gene, J gene, V gene, clone size, CDR3 protein, CDR3 DNA. D genes are given only for firm matches. Clone size is stated in some rows and not others, as once, few, many or a class when expanded.

d_gene: .; j_gene: TRBJ2-5; v_gene: TRBV7-8; abundance: .; CDR3aa: CASSLVGPQETQYF; CDR3nt: TGTGCCAGCAGCCTCGTAGGGCCACAAGAGACCCAGTACTTC
d_gene: TRBD1; j_gene: TRBJ2-5; v_gene: TRBV19; abundance: .; CDR3aa: CASARTGEETQYF; CDR3nt: TGTGCCAGCGCCCGGACAGGGGAAGAGACCCAGTACTTC
d_gene: .; j_gene: TRBJ1-3; v_gene: TRBV11-2; abundance: .; CDR3aa: CASSFPLLDRSAGNTIYF; CDR3nt: TGTGCCAGCAGCTTCCCCCTCCTAGACAGGTCTGCAGGGAACACCATATATTTT
d_gene: .; j_gene: TRBJ1-6; v_gene: TRBV6-1; abundance: .; CDR3aa: CASSGSLNSPLHF; CDR3nt: TGTGCCAGCAGTGGATCTCTTAATTCACCCCTCCACTTT
d_gene: TRBD2; j_gene: TRBJ2-1; v_gene: TRBV11-2; abundance: .; CDR3aa: CASSLDLTSGRRNEQFF; CDR3nt: TGTGCCAGCAGCTTAGATTTGACTAGCGGGAGGAGGAATGAGCAGTTCTTC
d_gene: TRBD2; j_gene: TRBJ2-1; v_gene: TRBV6-1; abundance: .; CDR3aa: CASSAAGGPFSEQFF; CDR3nt: TGTGCCAGCAGTGCGGCGGGAGGGCCGTTCAGTGAGCAGTTCTTC
d_gene: .; j_gene: TRBJ2-2; v_gene: TRBV18; abundance: once; CDR3aa: CASSIDRNTGELFF; CDR3nt: TGTGCCAGCTCAATAGACAGGAACACCGGGGAGCTGTTTTTT
d_gene: TRBD1; j_gene: TRBJ1-4; v_gene: TRBV5-1; abundance: .; CDR3aa: CASSQHTGEVREKLFF; CDR3nt: TGCGCCAGCAGCCAGCATACAGGGGAAGTTCGAGAAAAACTGTTTTTT
d_gene: .; j_gene: TRBJ2-4; v_gene: TRBV5-1; abundance: .; CDR3aa: CASSPQGVGIQYF; CDR3nt: TGCGCCAGCAGCCCGCAGGGAGTGGGCATTCAGTACTTC
d_gene: TRBD1; j_gene: TRBJ1-2; v_gene: TRBV19; abundance: .; CDR3aa: CATTEGTGRISYYGYTF; CDR3nt: TGTGCCACCACCGAGGGGACAGGGCGAATCTCCTACTATGGCTACACCTTC
d_gene: .; j_gene: TRBJ2-2; v_gene: TRBV9; abundance: .; CDR3aa: CASSPRTANTGELFF; CDR3nt: TGTGCCAGCAGCCCCCGGACCGCGAACACCGGGGAGCTGTTTTTT
d_gene: TRBD2; j_gene: TRBJ2-3; v_gene: TRBV7-3; abundance: .; CDR3aa: CASSPGLAGGTDTQYF; CDR3nt: TGTGCCAGCAGCCCGGGACTAGCGGGAGGTACAGATACGCAGTATTTT
d_gene: .; j_gene: TRBJ2-2; v_gene: TRBV5-6; abundance: .; CDR3aa: CASSLVAGAGELFF; CDR3nt: TGTGCCAGCAGCTTGGTGGCAGGAGCCGGGGAGCTGTTTTTT